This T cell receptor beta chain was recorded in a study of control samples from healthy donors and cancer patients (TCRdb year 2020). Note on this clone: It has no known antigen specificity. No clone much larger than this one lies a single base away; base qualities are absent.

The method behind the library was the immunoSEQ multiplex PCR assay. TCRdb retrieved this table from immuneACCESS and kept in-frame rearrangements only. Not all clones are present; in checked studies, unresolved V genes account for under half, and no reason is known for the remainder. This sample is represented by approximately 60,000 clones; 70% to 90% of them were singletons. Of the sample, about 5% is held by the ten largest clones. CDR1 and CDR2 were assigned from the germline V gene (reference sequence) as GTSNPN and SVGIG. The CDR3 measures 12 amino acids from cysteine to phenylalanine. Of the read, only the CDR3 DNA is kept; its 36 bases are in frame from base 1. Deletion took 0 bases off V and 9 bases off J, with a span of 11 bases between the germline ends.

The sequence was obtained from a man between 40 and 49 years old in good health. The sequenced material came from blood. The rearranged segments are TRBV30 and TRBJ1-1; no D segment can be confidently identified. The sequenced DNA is TGTGCCTGGAGTGTATGGGTCCCCCAAGCTTTCTTT. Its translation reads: CAWSVWVPQAFF.